This note documents a single TCR beta chain sequence. Its antigen remains undetermined. Base qualities are missing; no much larger clone stands one base away. Other DNA sequences from this sample encode an identical CDR3 as well. CD8 naive samples were obtained by positive selection for CCR7 among CD45RO-negative cells, yielding a CD45RA+CCR7+ population from which TemRA cells were excluded. Healthy HIV-negative adults with no recently reported acute infections or vaccinations were included as donors. Every donor was a Caucasian adult living in Nashville, Tennessee, USA. Blood was collected by leukapheresis, and PBMCs were isolated by Ficoll-Histopaque density gradient centrifugation and then cryopreserved in liquid nitrogen vapor phase. Analytical flow cytometry was used to check the purity and quantity of each magnetically sorted T cell population. Genomic DNA was isolated from each sorted fraction and quantified by UV absorbance on a Nanodrop 2000c.

This sample is part of a study of shared clonotypes between healthy human individuals (dated by TCRdb to 2020 to 2022). Regarding the complete study: The cohort comprised a couple of women and a few men aged 18 to 49 years. For each donor, three plates each were used for CD4 naive and CD4 memory, two plates were used for CD8 naive, and one plate was used for CD8 memory. The study deeply sequenced blood TCR repertoires of about 5 healthy adults to estimate repertoire size and the extent of clonotype sharing between individuals. To increase sequencing depth and limit assay-specific biases, TCR repertoire library preparation and sequencing were carried out by different laboratories using diverse techniques. Per donor, leukapheresis produced somewhere between about 0.9 and 10 billion PBMCs.

Using the deep immunoSEQ assay, TCR CDR3 regions were amplified from genomic DNA by multiplex PCR. For each cell subset, the extracted genomic DNA was distributed evenly across all wells of several immunoSEQ 96-well plates, and each plate served as one replicate. Each replicate PCR for sorted subsets received roughly 0.2 ug genomic DNA, equal to around 32,000 T cell genomes. Purified libraries were quantified with a Qubit 3.0 fluorometer, sized on a Bioanalyzer 2100, and re-quantified with the KAPA Library Quantification kit. Each immunoSEQ 96-well plate was sequenced on its own single-read 150-cycle Illumina NextSeq 550 flow cell. On the authors' methods: Because only junctional sequences without quality scores were contained in the immunoSEQ output, filtering matching that applied to full-length reads could not be performed. Sequences were annotated with PyIR, a Python wrapper for IgBLAST v1.9, and V/J genes and CDR3 were assigned using IMGT germline references. Reads with weak V/J assignments (E-value above 1e-6), missing CDR3, stop codons, out-of-frame junctions, or ambiguous translated residues were removed. V3J clonotypes were defined as sequences sharing the same inferred V gene, J gene, and CDR3 amino acid sequence. To compute the percentage overlap between repertoires, the number of shared unique clonotypes was divided by the size of the smaller repertoire. RTK rarefaction, the Chao1 estimator, and Recon v2.1 estimates of unobserved clonotypes were used to assess repertoire richness. Generation probabilities for all TCRbeta clonotypes obtained by the gDNA method from a handful of donors were computed using OLGA. In its TCRdb copy, this immuneACCESS table keeps in-frame sequences only and misses some clones. Where compared with another copy, unresolved V genes explain less than half of these, and the others have no known cause. V and J calls and clone size come straight from that table; D and trimming were deduced from the DNA. In this sample the table shows roughly 2 million clones, over 85% of which occur a single time. The leading ten clones occupy 1.1% of the sample.

General study outcomes and caveats: Roughly 5.2% of naive CD4, 3% to 3.5% of naive CD8, about 2.4% of memory CD4, and about 0.4% of memory CD8 clonotypes were shared across several donors. Sampling was limited to blood, and TCR repertoires in tissue likely differ from TCR repertoires in blood. Even with the large sequencing depth, rarefaction of the sorted-subset datasets indicated that sequencing was incomplete. Because the study included only a small number of donors, the genetic and exposure-history diversity represented was limited. Pairwise subsampling led to the expectation that sequencing depth would affect the degree of clonotype sharing among donors. Estimated clonotype richness was generally larger for naive than for memory subsets. Compared with non-shared clonotypes, clonotypes shared by all four sorted-subset donors had higher generation probabilities.

The clonotype was recovered from a young man in good health. Specimen: naive CD8+ T cells sorted from blood. What this sample's cell subset or site label stands for: CD45RA+CCR7+.

At the DNA level, the sequence is TGTGCCAGCAGCTACAGGGTTAACTACGAGCAGTACTTC. This sequence encodes CASSYRVNYEQYF. The V and J genes are TRBV27 and TRBJ2-7; the D segment could be TRBD1, given 6 matching bases. The V and J ends are trimmed by 6 bases and 3 bases, leaving 12 bases between them. Taken from the germline V gene (reference sequence), the CDR1 and CDR2 loops are MNHEY and SMNVEV. Taken from cysteine to phenylalanine, the CDR3 has 13 residues. Only CDR3 DNA remains: 39 bases, in frame from the first base.